Detailed here is one T cell receptor (beta chain). Its antigen is unidentified. These data originate in a study of cytomegalovirus exposure and HLA in healthy donors. Study observations and caveats: Overall, around 160 TCR beta chains were annotated as cytomegalovirus-associated. A later analysis linked 16,951 TCR beta sequences to HLA alleles at 0.05 false discovery rate. According to a later analysis, most TCR beta chains associated with CMV appeared HLA-restricted.

Everyone who donated was a healthy bone marrow donor. 60 Vbeta and 13 Jbeta primers were used in PCR. Profiled with immunoSEQ multiplex PCR; TCRdb holds only in-frame clones, not every one. The sample totals roughly 120,000 clones. The germline V gene has CDR1 SNHLY and CDR2 FYNNEI. The trim removed 7 bases at V and 3 bases at J, leaving 3 bases unmatched. The CDR3 is made up of 13 amino acids. The sequencing input was PBMCs. J is TRBJ2-7 and V is TRBV2, with 10 bases identical to TRBD1. The source is a man younger than 35 in good health and CMV-seronegative. The DNA of the CDR3 is TGTGCCAGCAATCGGGACAGGGGCTACGAGCAGTACTTC. Residues: CASNRDRGYEQYF. Filled out from reference TRBV2 and TRBJ2-7, the complete variable domain reads EPEVTQTPSHQVTQMGQEVILRCVPISNHLYFYWYRQILGQKVEFLVSFYNNEISEKSEIFDDQFSVERPDGSNFTLKIRSTKLEDSAMYFCASNRDRGYEQYFGPGTRLTVT.